The present entry profiles one TCR beta chain with its context. Its antigen is undetermined. Sequencing used immunoSEQ multiplex PCR; TCRdb keeps in-frame clones, though not all of them. In the table there are roughly 56,000 clones, nearly 90% of which are singletons. This sample is drawn from a study of cytomegalovirus exposure and HLA in healthy donors. About the research overall: The 95 to 150 validation repertoires and the approximately 630 first-cohort repertoires shared a platform, a later analysis reported.

The donors were members of the validation cohort comprising approximately 110 subjects, separate from the roughly 600-subject first cohort. CDR1 WSHSY and CDR2 SAAADI come from the germline V gene. CDR3 length equals 14 residues. V was clipped by 5 bases and J by 7 bases, with 14 bases between them. Study findings and constraints: A list of roughly 180 TCR beta chains associated with cytomegalovirus was given.

The TCR was taken from a woman between 18 and 30 years old in good health and CMV-seronegative. Input material: PBMCs. The V gene is TRBV10-2, the J gene TRBJ2-2, with a possible D match to TRBD2 (5 bases). The CDR3 sequence is CASSTGPEGGELFF. In nucleotides, the CDR3 is TGCGCCAGCAGTACCGGGCCTGAGGGCGGGGAGCTGTTTTTT.